These T cell receptor beta chains were read from a single sample in a study of T cell changes during pregnancy in multiple sclerosis. Sequencing used immunoSEQ multiplex PCR; TCRdb keeps in-frame clones, though not all of them. Counted here are tens of thousands of clones, roughly 91% occurring once; the ten biggest clones make up roughly 0.6%. Sequencing was performed on CD4+ T cells from peripheral blood mononuclear cells, taken in the third trimester of pregnancy. These receptors were obtained from a female donor with multiple sclerosis, enrolled in a pregnancy study. Each CDR3 is given with its conserved first and last residue. The D gene is left open where the match is weak. The size of a clone is reported for some rows only, either as once, few or many, or as a class for expanded clones.

V gene	clone size	J gene	D gene	CDR3 protein	CDR3 DNA
TRBV7-9	.	TRBJ2-2	.	CASSVRGMNTGELFF	TGTGCCAGCAGCGTCAGGGGAATGAACACCGGGGAGCTGTTTTTT
TRBV29-1	.	TRBJ2-5	.	CSFERSPGETQYF	TGCAGCTTTGAGCGTTCTCCGGGAGAGACCCAGTACTTC
TRBV18	.	TRBJ2-1	.	CASSPQRSYNEQFF	TGTGCCAGCTCACCACAGCGCTCCTACAATGAGCAGTTCTTC
TRBV6-6	.	TRBJ2-2	.	CASKYRADTGELFF	TGTGCCAGCAAATACAGGGCGGACACCGGGGAGCTGTTTTTT
TRBV7-3	.	TRBJ2-1	TRBD2	CASSQLGGDEQFF	TGTGCCAGCAGCCAGTTGGGGGGGGATGAGCAGTTCTTC
TRBV7-3	once	TRBJ2-1	TRBD2	CASSLRAGTSYNEQFF	TGTGCCAGCAGCTTAAGAGCGGGAACCTCCTACAATGAGCAGTTCTTC
TRBV6-1	.	TRBJ1-2	TRBD1	CASRSTGNSYGYTF	TGTGCCAGCAGATCGACAGGGAACTCCTATGGCTACACCTTC
TRBV28	.	TRBJ2-1	.	CASSLEWYEQFF	TGTGCCAGCAGTTTAGAGTGGTATGAGCAGTTCTTC
TRBV10-3	few	TRBJ1-2	TRBD1	CAISTGGVNYGYTF	TGTGCCATCAGCACAGGGGGCGTTAACTATGGCTACACCTTC
TRBV10-3	.	TRBJ1-4	.	CAIGVEKLFF	TGTGCCATCGGAGTAGAAAAACTGTTTTTT
TRBV19	.	TRBJ1-1	.	CASTTWGGDGNTEAFF	TGTGCCAGTACCACATGGGGGGGTGACGGGAACACTGAAGCTTTCTTT
TRBV9	.	TRBJ1-1	.	CASSAAIPGHPLMNTEAFF	TGTGCCAGCAGCGCCGCAATTCCGGGACACCCTCTTATGAACACTGAAGCTTTCTTT
TRBV27	once	TRBJ2-1	TRBD2	CASSYLAGVGYEQFF	TGTGCCAGCAGTTACCTAGCGGGGGTTGGATATGAGCAGTTCTTC
TRBV15	.	TRBJ2-5	TRBD2	CATSRGLAGLQETQYF	TGTGCCACCAGCAGAGGACTAGCGGGACTCCAAGAGACCCAGTACTTC
TRBV6-5	.	TRBJ1-1	.	CASRALGTDEAFF	TGTGCCAGCAGAGCCTTGGGCACCGATGAAGCTTTCTTT
TRBV2	once	TRBJ2-7	.	CASSERGQFYEQYF	TGTGCCAGCAGTGAAAGAGGACAGTTCTACGAGCAGTACTTC
TRBV10-1	once	TRBJ1-1	.	CASRYGGNTEAFF	TGCGCCAGCAGATACGGGGGGAACACTGAAGCTTTCTTT
TRBV19	.	TRBJ2-1	.	CASSLSRSSYNEQFF	TGTGCCAGCAGCCTCTCGCGGAGCTCCTACAATGAGCAGTTCTTC
TRBV29-1	.	TRBJ2-3	.	CSVESGFGTDTQYF	TGCAGCGTTGAATCGGGTTTTGGCACAGATACGCAGTATTTT
TRBV4-2	.	TRBJ1-6	.	CASSQEEDSHNSPLHF	TGTGCCAGCAGCCAAGAGGAGGACAGCCATAATTCACCCCTCCACTTT
TRBV5-5	.	TRBJ1-2	.	CASSPSGGNYGYTF	TGTGCCAGCAGCCCCTCCGGGGGGAACTATGGCTACACCTTC
TRBV2	.	TRBJ2-2	TRBD1	CASSLGTDNTGELFF	TGTGCCAGCTCCCTCGGGACAGACAACACCGGGGAGCTGTTTTTT
TRBV18	.	TRBJ2-3	TRBD2	CASSRVGTSGGTDTQYF	TGTGCCAGCTCACGCGTCGGTACTAGCGGGGGCACAGATACGCAGTATTTT
TRBV18	.	TRBJ2-5	.	CASSPGTPAPETQYF	TGTGCCAGCTCACCGGGGACACCAGCACCAGAGACCCAGTACTTC
TRBV11-2	.	TRBJ1-1	.	CASSRWEGEAFF	TGTGCCAGCAGCCGATGGGAGGGGGAAGCTTTCTTT
TRBV7-8	.	TRBJ2-5	.	CASIRPGRGETQYF	TGTGCCAGTATACGTCCGGGGAGAGGGGAGACCCAGTACTTC
TRBV6-1	.	TRBJ2-1	.	CASSELRGMGEQFF	TGTGCCAGCAGTGAACTGCGGGGTATGGGTGAGCAGTTCTTC
TRBV18	.	TRBJ1-1	.	CASSRTAPNTEAFF	TGTGCCAGCTCCCGGACAGCCCCGAACACTGAAGCTTTCTTT
TRBV9	once	TRBJ2-3	.	CASSVGPDTFTDTQYF	TGTGCCAGCAGCGTAGGCCCAGACACTTTCACAGATACGCAGTATTTT
TRBV19	.	TRBJ2-3	TRBD1	CASSRDRADTQYF	TGTGCCAGTAGTAGGGACAGGGCAGATACGCAGTATTTT
TRBV11-3	.	TRBJ2-1	.	CASSLVRGLGVGEQFF	TGTGCCAGCAGCTTAGTGAGGGGGTTGGGAGTCGGGGAGCAGTTCTTC
TRBV6-1	.	TRBJ1-2	.	CASTYRAIYGYTF	TGTGCCAGCACCTACAGGGCCATCTATGGCTACACCTTC
TRBV30	.	TRBJ2-3	.	CAWSPSRQIPSTDTQYF	TGTGCCTGGAGCCCGTCCCGACAGATACCTAGCACAGATACGCAGTATTTT
TRBV21-1	.	TRBJ1-2	.	CASSKVRANYGYTF	TGTGCCAGCAGCAAAGTTCGAGCTAACTATGGCTACACCTTC
TRBV19	.	TRBJ2-7	TRBD1	CASSLDRGHYEQYF	TGTGCCAGTAGCCTGGACAGGGGGCACTACGAGCAGTACTTC
TRBV29-1	few	TRBJ2-4	.	CSVPRDTDDLAKNIQYF	TGCAGCGTCCCCCGGGACACAGATGATTTAGCCAAAAACATTCAGTACTTC